The clone carrying this T cell receptor (beta chain) was detected ten times or more. Its antigen is undetermined. The data belong to a study of CD8+CD57+ T cells in acquired aplastic anemia. Study background: DNA recovered from sorted CD4+ and CD8+ cells had a mean of about 3.5 ug. An average of approximately 11 million reads for CD4+ cells was obtained from healthy donors. Overall study findings and caveats: Sharing between patients and controls was observed for some 27 CD8+ CDR3 sequences. Researchers reported that CD8+ Simpson's diversity was not significantly different in patients versus controls.

Profiles of TCR beta VDJ and CDR3 were generated from a genomic DNA template. Via MiXCR, TCRdb re-called the reads, giving one row per CDR3 protein. The sample holds about 160,000 distinct CDR3 sequences, approximately 44% seen once. V lost 2 bases and J lost 1; bases outside the gene matches: 6. CDR1 and CDR2 from the germline V gene are SGHTA and FQGTGA. The CDR3 is made up of 16 amino acids. V gene TRBV7-3 combines with J gene TRBJ1-1; TRBD1 matches at 8 bases. The source of this sequence is a human donor in good health. The sequenced sample consisted of sorted CD4+, CD8+, or CD8+CD57+ T cells (not recorded which) from PBMCs. DNA of the CDR3: TGTGCCAGCAGCTTAGTGTCAGGACAGGGGAACACTGAAGCTTTCTTT. Translation: CASSLVSGQGNTEAFF.